The next 6 T cell receptor beta chains were all read from a single sample in a study of cytomegalovirus exposure and HLA in healthy donors. Vbeta (60) and Jbeta (13) primers were used in the PCR. Clones were sequenced by immunoSEQ multiplex PCR, and TCRdb holds only the in-frame ones, with some missing. The sample has approximately 82,000 clones; roughly 60% are singletons. The sample was PBMCs. These receptors all stem from a woman aged 25-40 years in good health and CMV-seropositive.

This clone has a handful of counts. The V call is TRBV2, the J call TRBJ1-5; 7 bases are shared with TRBD1. The CDR3 runs 16 residues. J was trimmed by 0 bases and V by 6 bases; bases with no gene match: 8. CDR1 is SNHLY and CDR2 is FYNNEI in the germline V gene. CDR3 region: CASRKTTGNSNQPQHF. CDR3 coding DNA: TGTGCCAGCAGGAAAACGACAGGGAATAGCAATCAGCCCCAGCATTTT.

The rearrangement joins TRBV5-4 to TRBJ1-2, with a weak D call TRBD1 (6 bases). Germline V gives CDR1 SGHNT, CDR2 YYREEE (reference sequence). The CDR3 is 15 amino acids. V was cut by 2 bases and J by 3 bases, with 14 bases left in between. The CDR3 nucleotides read TGTGCCAGCAGCTTCGGGGGGCCGCTTTACTATGGCTACACCTTC. Translated: CASSFGGPLYYGYTF.

The V and J genes are TRBV5-1 and TRBJ1-5; D unresolved. Germline-derived CDR1 and CDR2 are SGHRS and YFSETQ. The CDR3 loop spans 13 amino acids. V lost 0 bases and J 4 bases, leaving 5 bases between the germline ends. The CDR3 loop reads CASSLGQNQPQHF. In DNA, the CDR3 is TGCGCCAGCAGCTTGGGGCAGAATCAGCCCCAGCATTTT.

In DNA form, the CDR3 reads TGTGCCACCAGCAGTAACAGCTGGGAGCAGTACTTC. It encodes CATSSNSWEQYF. This sequence joins TRBV15 and TRBJ2-7; D is unclear. CDR1 is LNHNV and CDR2 is YYDKDF in the germline V gene (reference sequence). The CDR3 totals 12 residues. V lost 3 bases to trimming and J lost 7 bases, with 10 bases between them.

This chain uses TRBV9 with TRBJ2-5; weak D call: TRBD1 (5 bases). CDR1 is SGDLS and CDR2 is YYNGEE in the germline V gene. The length of the CDR3 is 14 residues. V gave up 4 bases and J gave up 5 bases, with 15 bases separating them. The CDR3 region is CASSRDSFWETQYF. CDR3 coding DNA: TGTGCCAGCAGCCGTGACAGTTTTTGGGAGACCCAGTACTTC.

In this sample, this clone turned up a few times. This rearrangement joins TRBV7-8 to TRBJ2-7, with D perhaps TRBD1 (6 bases). Germline V lookup: CDR1 SGHVS, CDR2 FQNEAQ. This CDR3 region has 15 residues. V lost 5 bases to trimming and J lost 4 bases, with 18 bases between them. DNA of the CDR3: TGTGCCAGCAGCCTAGAGGCAGGGGCCTCTTACGAGCAGTACTTC. Translation: CASSLEAGASYEQYF. Full variable domain (missing parts from reference TRBV7-8 and TRBJ2-7): GAGVSQSPRYKVAKRGQDVALRCDPISGHVSLFWYQQALGQGPEFLTYFQNEAQLDKSGLPSDRFFAERPEGSVSTLKIQRTQQEDSAVYLCASSLEAGASYEQYFGPGTRLTVT.